One sample yielded the 19 T cell receptor beta chains listed below, sequenced in a study of molecular identifiers for immune sequencing clone quantification. TCRdb re-derived calls from the PCR reads in MiXCR, one entry per CDR3 protein. Of about 640,000 distinct CDR3 sequences in the sample, just under 20% are singletons; the top ten hold 0.85%. Sequenced input: naive CD8+ T cells from blood, with Jurkat cell RNA spiked in. Subset given: FACS-sorted CD8+CD4-CCR7+CD45RA+ naive T cells. The receptors come from a human donor in good health. Some libraries in this study had Jurkat cell RNA spiked in.

This clonotype showed up many times. This rearrangement joins TRBV5-4 to TRBJ2-7; 12 nucleotides agree with TRBD1. There are 14 residues in the CDR3. Looked up from germline, CDR1 is SGHNT and CDR2 is YYREEE (reference sequence). With 4 bases clipped from V and 5 bases from J, the junction kept 4 bases outside the gene matches. The CDR3 loop is CASSTGTGGDEQYF. In DNA, the CDR3 is TGTGCCAGCAGCACCGGGACAGGGGGCGACGAGCAGTACTTC.

This clonotype was seen many times. The chain uses TRBV28 and TRBJ2-7; TRBD1 matches at 7 bases. Germline V gives CDR1 MDHEN, CDR2 SYDVKM. The CDR3 loop spans 15 amino acids. V was pared by 5 bases and J by 4 bases, with 11 bases of the junction left unmatched. CDR3 region: CASSRQGSSEYEQYF. CDR3 DNA sequence: TGTGCCAGCAGTCGACAGGGCTCCTCGGAATACGAGCAGTACTTC. The entire variable domain, with the rest obtained from reference TRBV28 and TRBJ2-7, is as follows: DVKVTQSSRYLVKRTGEKVFLECVQDMDHENMFWYRQDPGLGLRLIYFSYDVKMKEKGDIPEGYSVSREKKERFSLILESASTNQTSMYLCASSRQGSSEYEQYFGPGTRLTVT.

The sample holds a few counts of this clonotype. V is TRBV27 and J is TRBJ1-1; D is undetermined. Between the trimmed V and J ends, which lost 5 bases and 3 bases, there was a span of 10 bases. This CDR3 has 13 residues. Germline V gene lookup returns CDR1 MNHEY and CDR2 SMNVEV (reference sequence). CDR3 protein: CASSMGSDTEAFF. CDR3 nucleotides: TGTGCCAGCAGTATGGGCTCGGACACTGAAGCTTTCTTT.

The chain has TRBV5-4 and TRBJ2-5; D might be TRBD2 (7 bases). The CDR3 sequence is 14 residues long. Germline values: CDR1 SGHNT, CDR2 YYREEE (reference sequence). V gave up 1 base and J gave up 5 bases, with 12 bases separating them. The CDR3 reads CASSLRGGVETQYF. The CDR3 DNA reads TGTGCCAGCAGCTTGCGAGGGGGGGTGGAGACCCAGTACTTC.

A single count supports this clonotype. A much larger clone differs from this one at a single base, so this may be a read error. The CDR3 sequence is CSAPPRTGFYEQCF. The CDR3 DNA sequence: TGCAGTGCTCCCCCCCGGACAGGGTTCTACGAGCAGTGCTTC. The rearrangement joins TRBV20-1 to TRBJ2-7; 8 bases map to TRBD1. CDR1 and CDR2 from the germline V gene are DFQATT and SNEGSKA (reference sequence). There are 14 residues in the CDR3.

In this sample, this clonotype turned up many times. This chain links TRBV5-1 with TRBJ2-3; TRBD2 matches 13 bases. Germline V lookup: CDR1 SGHRS, CDR2 YFSETQ. This CDR3 is built from 18 residues. J was trimmed by 6 bases and V by 4 bases; bases with no gene match: 14. This CDR3 reads CASSAGLAGTSYGDTQYF. The CDR3 bases are TGCGCCAGCAGCGCGGGACTAGCGGGGACCAGTTACGGGGATACGCAGTATTTT.

The chain joins TRBV30 to TRBJ2-7; D may be TRBD1 (5 bases). The CDR3 is 15 amino acids. The V end was cut by 1 base, the J end by 0 bases, with 13 bases between. Germline V CDR1 and CDR2: GTSNPN, SVGIG (reference sequence). For the CDR3, the DNA is TGTGCCTGGAGTGCCGACAGTAAGAGCTCCTACGAGCAGTACTTC. Encoded protein: CAWSADSKSSYEQYF.

Worth noting for this clonotype: A read error may explain this, as a much larger clone is one base away. The chain employs TRBV7-9 and TRBJ2-1; D is unresolved. Trimming removed 4 bases at V and 8 bases at J, with 18 bases between. This CDR3 region has 15 residues. From germline, CDR1 is SEHNR and CDR2 FQNEAQ (reference sequence). The CDR3 sequence: CASSSLGSRSHEQFF. The CDR3, as DNA: TGTGCCAGCAGCTCCCTTGGTAGCAGGAGTCATGAGCAGTTCTTC.

Note on this clonotype: A much larger clonotype is one base distant, so this may be a read error. The CDR3 coding sequence is TGTGCCCGGAGTCCCGGGGTCTACAATGAGCAGTTCTTC. This codes for CARSPGVYNEQFF. This sequence joins TRBV30 and TRBJ2-1, with D tentatively TRBD2 (5 bases). The germline V gene encodes CDR1 GTSNPN and CDR2 SVGIG (reference sequence). The CDR3 runs 13 residues.

The rearrangement uses TRBV14 and TRBJ2-5; D unclear. CDR1 is SGHDN, CDR2 FVKESK, per germline. This CDR3 is 16 amino acids long. The V end was cut by 5 bases, the J end by 2 bases, with 18 bases between. CDR3 amino acids: CASSGSYERWQETQYF. The CDR3 DNA sequence: TGTGCCAGCAGCGGGTCGTATGAACGGTGGCAAGAGACCCAGTACTTC. Full variable domain (remainder filled in from reference TRBV14 and TRBJ2-5): EAGVTQFPSHSVIEKGQTVTLRCDPISGHDNLYWYRRVMGKEIKFLLHFVKESKQDESGMPNNRFLAERTGGTYSTLKVQPAELEDSGVYFCASSGSYERWQETQYFGPGTRLLVL.

This chain connects TRBV25-1 to TRBJ2-1, with D possibly being TRBD1 (5 bases). Looked up from germline, CDR1 is MGHDK and CDR2 is SYGVNS. CDR3 length equals 14 residues. The V end lost 4 bases, the J end lost 2 bases, and 9 bases lay between the germline ends. The CDR3, as DNA: TGTGCCAGCAGTGTGACAGATGCCTACAATGAGCAGTTCTTC. Encoded protein: CASSVTDAYNEQFF.

There are many counts of this clonotype. This sequence joins TRBV4-3 and TRBJ1-1; TRBD1 aligns across 11 bases. The CDR3 covers 16 residues. Per the germline V gene, CDR1 is LGHNA and CDR2 is YSLEER. With V trimmed by 3 bases and J by 0 bases, 3 bases remained unmatched. The CDR3 sequence is CASSHGTGGLNTEAFF. In nucleotides, the CDR3 is TGCGCCAGCAGCCACGGGACAGGGGGGTTGAACACTGAAGCTTTCTTT.

The genes are TRBV7-9 and TRBJ2-6; D may be TRBD1 or TRBD2 (7 bases each). The germline CDR1 and CDR2 sequences are SEHNR and FQNEAQ (reference sequence). V lost 5 bases, J lost 0 bases, and 17 bases lay in between. CDR3 length: 18 residues. CDR3 sequence: CASSSGTAAPSGANVLTF. CDR3 bases: TGTGCCAGCAGCAGCGGGACAGCCGCCCCCTCTGGGGCCAACGTCCTGACTTTC. The entire variable domain, with the rest obtained from reference TRBV7-9 and TRBJ2-6, is as follows: DTGVSQNPRHKITKRGQNVTFRCDPISEHNRLYWYRQTLGQGPEFLTYFQNEAQLEKSRLLSDRFSAERPKGSFSTLEIQRTEQGDSAMYLCASSSGTAAPSGANVLTFGAGSRLTVL.

This clonotype was counted ten times or more. This chain links TRBV27 with TRBJ1-4; TRBD1 aligns across 11 bases. V lost 3 bases and J lost 7; bases outside the gene matches: 4. The length of the CDR3 is 15 residues. Germline CDR1 is MNHEY and CDR2 is SMNVEV (reference sequence). The CDR3 here is CASSLGTGGREKLFF. The CDR3 DNA sequence: TGTGCCAGCAGTTTGGGGACAGGGGGTCGTGAAAAACTGTTTTTT.

Turning to this clonotype: This CDR3 is missing its conserved last phenylalanine or tryptophan, likely due to a read error. The V and J genes are TRBV4-1 and TRBJ2-7; D remains unclear. Trimming took off 1 base at V and 2 bases at J, with 0 bases between the two ends. This CDR3 region has 11 residues. Germline loops: CDR1 MGHRA, CDR2 YSYEKL. DNA for the CDR3: TGCGCCAGCAGCCAAGCCTACGAGCAGTACCTC. The encoded protein is CASSQAYEQYL.

This clonotype has just one count. It may be a read error: a sequence one base away is much more abundant. This sequence joins TRBV28 and TRBJ1-1; no definite D call. Germline assignment: CDR1 MDHEN and CDR2 SYDVKM. This CDR3 has 14 amino acids. The CDR3 protein is CAGSFRLGNTEAFF. The CDR3 bases are TGTGCCGGCAGTTTTCGTTTAGGGAACACTGAAGCTTTCTTT.

Remarks on this clonotype: A much larger clone sits a single nucleotide away, making a read error possible. The rearrangement links TRBV7-9 to TRBJ2-7; no definite D call. Germline values: CDR1 SEHNR, CDR2 FQNEAQ (reference sequence). V lost 6 bases, J lost 4 bases, and 13 bases lay in between. The CDR3 spans 13 residues. The CDR3 nucleotides read TGTGCCAGCAGGCCATATGACGGATACGAGCAGTACTTC. It is translated as CASRPYDGYEQYF. The whole variable domain, filled in from reference TRBV7-9 and TRBJ2-7, reads DTGVSQNPRHKITKRGQNVTFRCDPISEHNRLYWYRQTLGQGPEFLTYFQNEAQLEKSRLLSDRFSAERPKGSFSTLEIQRTEQGDSAMYLCASRPYDGYEQYFGPGTRLTVT.

This clonotype was picked up one time. The rearrangement uses TRBV28 and TRBJ2-7; D is possibly TRBD1 (5 bases). Germline-derived CDR1 and CDR2 are MDHEN and SYDVKM. Trimming removed 8 bases at V and 2 bases at J, with 16 bases between. This CDR3 has 14 residues. The CDR3 coding sequence is TGTGCCAGCGCCCCATCAGGACACCCCTACGAGCAGTACTTC. This codes for CASAPSGHPYEQYF.

The sample holds one count of this clonotype. V and J are TRBV6-2 or TRBV6-3 and TRBJ1-5; a weak D match, TRBD1 (5 bases). V lost 4 bases to trimming and J lost 2 bases, with 18 bases between them. In germline, CDR1 is MNHEY, CDR2 SVGEGT. The CDR3 has 17 residues. DNA of the CDR3: TGTGCCAGCAGTTTATTGGGGGTCTCCGGGGGCAATCAGCCCCAGCATTTT. Translation gives CASSLLGVSGGNQPQHF.